This T cell receptor (beta chain) was identified in a study of T cell changes during pregnancy in multiple sclerosis. Assay used: immunoSEQ multiplex PCR; TCRdb lists only in-frame clones, some missing. The profile shows under 55,000 clones, about 90% of them singletons. This clone was observed a handful of times. Trimming removed 5 bases at V and 6 bases at J, with 16 bases between. The CDR3 is 15 residues long. CDR1 and CDR2 (germline): MDHEN, SYDVKM. The chain links TRBV28 to TRBJ1-4, with a weak D call TRBD1 (6 bases). The TCR was taken from a female donor with multiple sclerosis, enrolled in a pregnancy study. The source was peripheral blood, collected in the first trimester of pregnancy. The chain's CDR3 is CASSIPGPGDEKLFF. Here the CDR3 DNA reads TGTGCCAGCAGTATACCGGGACCAGGGGATGAAAAACTGTTTTTT. Filled out from reference TRBV28 and TRBJ1-4, the complete variable domain reads DVKVTQSSRYLVKRTGEKVFLECVQDMDHENMFWYRQDPGLGLRLIYFSYDVKMKEKGDIPEGYSVSREKKERFSLILESASTNQTSMYLCASSIPGPGDEKLFFGSGTQLSVL.